This T cell receptor beta chain came from a study of shared clonotypes between healthy human individuals. This table comes from immunoSEQ multiplex PCR, and its TCRdb copy is limited to in-frame clones, with some not included. The sample includes 800,000 or so clones, 95% to 97% seen only once; the top ten take over 0.2%. The germline gives CDR1 SNHLY, CDR2 FYNNEI. Trimming left V 7 bases short and J 7 bases short, with 10 bases between. The CDR3 totals 11 residues. CD45RO-negative cells were positively selected for CCR7, leaving out terminally differentiated effector memory CD45RA+ cells. This TCR was sampled from a man aged 25 to 45 in good health. Material: naive CD8+ T cells sorted from blood. The chain combines TRBV2 with TRBJ2-5; D gene ambiguous. This chain's CDR3 is CASITSWTQYF. For the CDR3, the DNA is TGTGCCAGCATCACAAGTTGGACCCAGTACTTC.